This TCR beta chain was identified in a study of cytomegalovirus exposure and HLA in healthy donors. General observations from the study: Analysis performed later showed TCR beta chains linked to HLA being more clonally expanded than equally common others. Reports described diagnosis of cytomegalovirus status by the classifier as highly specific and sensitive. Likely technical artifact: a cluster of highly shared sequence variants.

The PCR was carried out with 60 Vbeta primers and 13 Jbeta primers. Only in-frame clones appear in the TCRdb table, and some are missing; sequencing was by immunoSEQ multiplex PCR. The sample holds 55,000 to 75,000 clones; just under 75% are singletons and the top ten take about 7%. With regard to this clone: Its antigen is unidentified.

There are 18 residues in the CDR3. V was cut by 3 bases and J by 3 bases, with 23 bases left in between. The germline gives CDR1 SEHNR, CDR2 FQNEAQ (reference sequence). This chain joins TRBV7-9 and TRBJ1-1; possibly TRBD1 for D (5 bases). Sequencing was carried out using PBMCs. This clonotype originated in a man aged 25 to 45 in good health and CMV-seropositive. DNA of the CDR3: TGTGCCAGCAGCTTCGAGGGCGTCAGCGGGGGATCACACACTGAAGCTTTCTTT. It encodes CASSFEGVSGGSHTEAFF.